The rows below give T cell receptor beta chains drawn from one sample of a study of blood T cells in healthy people across ages. TCRdb analysed the 5' RACE reads with MiXCR anew, one entry per CDR3 protein. This table has around 1,000,000 distinct CDR3 sequences, about 25% appearing once. The sample also formed part of further work on T cells of mothers and their children.

The sequencing sample was made of blood. All receptors derive from a girl aged 2 to 9 in good health. Both conserved end residues are part of each CDR3. D genes are given only for firm matches. Clone sizes are given selectively: once, few, many, or a class where the clone is expanded.

j_call | d_call | clone_size | v_call | cdr3_nt | cdr3_aa
TRBJ2-1 | TRBD1 | . | TRBV7-7 | TGTGCTAGCAGCCCCGGGACAGGGGTAGGGGAGCAGTTCTTC | CASSPGTGVGEQFF
TRBJ2-2 | . | few | TRBV6-6 | TGTGCCAGCACCCCATCGGGGCGGGCGAGAGAGCTGTTTTTT | CASTPSGRARELFF
TRBJ2-4 | . | many | TRBV28 | TGTGCCAGCGGCCCGTTAAACATTCAGTACTTC | CASGPLNIQYF
TRBJ2-2 | . | . | TRBV29-1 | TGCAGCGTTATCTCTAGCGTCGTGAACACCGGGGAGCTGTTTTTT | CSVISSVVNTGELFF
TRBJ2-1 | . | . | TRBV12-3/TRBV12-4 | TGTGCCAGCAAACAGGGACTTTACAATGAGCAGTTCTTC | CASKQGLYNEQFF
TRBJ2-7 | . | . | TRBV5-1 | TGCGCCAGCAGCTTCGACGCTCTCAGGTCTTTCTCCTACGAGCAGTACTTC | CASSFDALRSFSYEQYF
TRBJ1-1 | . | few | TRBV29-1 | TGCAGCGTACGGGACGGCTTGTTGAACACTGAAGCTTTCTTT | CSVRDGLLNTEAFF
TRBJ1-4 | . | few | TRBV20-1 | TGCAGTGTTAGAGATGGAAGAAATGAAAAACTGTTTTTT | CSVRDGRNEKLFF
TRBJ2-2 | . | few | TRBV4-3 | TGCGCCAGCAGCCAAGATCAAATGCTTGGCGGACACACCGGGGAGCTGTTTTTT | CASSQDQMLGGHTGELFF
TRBJ2-1 | . | . | TRBV4-1 | TGCGCCAGCAGCCGGGAAGCCGGGACCCTAGGGAATGAGCAGTTCTTC | CASSREAGTLGNEQFF